These T cell receptor beta chains were read from a single sample in a study of T-cell memory formation after mild COVID-19. TCRdb ran MiXCR on the 5' RACE reads and lists one entry per CDR3 protein. The sample holds 190,000 or so distinct CDR3 sequences, around 25% seen once. The sequenced sample was PBMCs or a T cell subset sorted from them (not recorded which). These receptors all stem from an adult woman who had mild COVID-19 (a few samples of this study predate the infection). Cell type and time point are not known. Each CDR3 is given with its conserved first and last residue. Each record gives: D gene, clone size, V gene, CDR3 length, J gene, CDR3 protein, CDR3 DNA. The D gene is left open where the match is weak. Clone size is not always given. Where it is, it says once, few, many or a class for expanded clones.

d_call: NA
clone_size: many
v_call: TRBV6-5
cdr3_length: 13
j_call: TRBJ2-1
cdr3_aa: CASSSTEWHEQFF
cdr3_nt: TGTGCCAGCAGTTCTACGGAGTGGCATGAGCAGTTCTTC

d_call: NA
clone_size: NA
v_call: TRBV2
cdr3_length: 11
j_call: TRBJ1-2
cdr3_aa: CASAGVRGYTF
cdr3_nt: TGTGCCAGCGCCGGGGTGCGGGGCTACACCTTC

d_call: NA
clone_size: NA
v_call: TRBV30
cdr3_length: 12
j_call: TRBJ2-3
cdr3_aa: CAWSVLADTQYF
cdr3_nt: TGTGCCTGGAGTGTGTTGGCAGATACGCAGTATTTT

d_call: NA
clone_size: NA
v_call: TRBV12-3/TRBV12-4
cdr3_length: 16
j_call: TRBJ2-1
cdr3_aa: CASRGSEFSIYNEQFF
cdr3_nt: TGTGCCAGCAGGGGTTCGGAGTTCTCCATTTACAATGAGCAGTTCTTC

d_call: TRBD2
clone_size: NA
v_call: TRBV3-1
cdr3_length: 16
j_call: TRBJ2-1
cdr3_aa: CASSPLAGGPYNEQFF
cdr3_nt: TGTGCCAGCAGCCCCCTAGCGGGAGGGCCCTACAATGAGCAGTTCTTC

d_call: TRBD2
clone_size: NA
v_call: TRBV4-3
cdr3_length: 15
j_call: TRBJ2-7
cdr3_aa: CASSQGTSRTYEQYF
cdr3_nt: TGCGCCAGCAGCCAGGGGACTAGCAGGACCTACGAGCAGTACTTC

d_call: NA
clone_size: NA
v_call: TRBV4-3
cdr3_length: 16
j_call: TRBJ2-1
cdr3_aa: CASSQDVQEQYNEQFF
cdr3_nt: TGCGCCAGCAGCCAAGATGTCCAGGAACAGTACAATGAGCAGTTCTTC

d_call: NA
clone_size: few
v_call: TRBV3-1
cdr3_length: 15
j_call: TRBJ2-6
cdr3_aa: CASSHGWGGANVLTF
cdr3_nt: TGTGCCAGCAGCCACGGCTGGGGTGGGGCCAACGTCCTGACTTTC

d_call: NA
clone_size: NA
v_call: TRBV5-1
cdr3_length: 14
j_call: TRBJ1-4
cdr3_aa: CASSFGETNEKLFF
cdr3_nt: TGCGCCAGCAGCTTCGGGGAAACTAATGAAAAACTGTTTTTT

d_call: TRBD2
clone_size: few
v_call: TRBV20-1
cdr3_length: 16
j_call: TRBJ2-1
cdr3_aa: CSARDRAGVRTNEQFF
cdr3_nt: TGCAGTGCTAGAGATCGTGCGGGAGTGCGTACTAATGAGCAGTTCTTC

d_call: NA
clone_size: NA
v_call: TRBV5-1
cdr3_length: 13
j_call: TRBJ1-2
cdr3_aa: CATSPSRDVGYTF
cdr3_nt: TGCGCCACCAGCCCCTCCCGGGACGTTGGCTACACCTTC

d_call: NA
clone_size: NA
v_call: TRBV29-1
cdr3_length: 14
j_call: TRBJ2-3
cdr3_aa: CSVDNREGADTQYF
cdr3_nt: TGCAGCGTGGATAACAGGGAAGGAGCAGATACGCAGTATTTT

d_call: TRBD2
clone_size: NA
v_call: TRBV12-3/TRBV12-4
cdr3_length: 15
j_call: TRBJ2-1
cdr3_aa: CASSTGLAVYNEQFF
cdr3_nt: TGTGCCAGCAGTACGGGACTAGCGGTCTACAATGAGCAGTTCTTC

d_call: NA
clone_size: few
v_call: TRBV4-3
cdr3_length: 18
j_call: TRBJ1-1
cdr3_aa: CASSQALALTGPNTEAFF
cdr3_nt: TGCGCCAGCAGCCAAGCCCTTGCCCTAACAGGGCCGAACACTGAAGCTTTCTTT

d_call: TRBD1
clone_size: many
v_call: TRBV7-9
cdr3_length: 13
j_call: TRBJ2-7
cdr3_aa: CASFRTGGYEQYF
cdr3_nt: TGTGCCAGCTTTCGGACAGGGGGCTACGAGCAGTACTTC

d_call: NA
clone_size: NA
v_call: TRBV12-3/TRBV12-4
cdr3_length: 14
j_call: TRBJ1-2
cdr3_aa: CASGYEARVNGYTF
cdr3_nt: TGTGCCAGCGGATACGAGGCCAGGGTCAATGGCTACACCTTC

d_call: TRBD2
clone_size: NA
v_call: TRBV3-1
cdr3_length: 17
j_call: TRBJ2-3
cdr3_aa: CASSQDLLSGVPDTQYF
cdr3_nt: TGTGCCAGCAGCCAAGATCTGCTTAGCGGGGTCCCAGATACGCAGTATTTT

d_call: NA
clone_size: NA
v_call: TRBV10-3
cdr3_length: 11
j_call: TRBJ2-1
cdr3_aa: CAIKVLDEQFF
cdr3_nt: TGTGCCATCAAGGTCCTGGATGAGCAGTTCTTC

d_call: NA
clone_size: few
v_call: TRBV19
cdr3_length: 16
j_call: TRBJ1-5
cdr3_aa: CASSIQVGSRRQPQHF
cdr3_nt: TGTGCCAGTAGTATACAGGTCGGGTCCCGCCGTCAGCCCCAGCATTTT

d_call: TRBD1
clone_size: NA
v_call: TRBV29-1
cdr3_length: 13
j_call: TRBJ2-2
cdr3_aa: CSAQGQRTGELFF
cdr3_nt: TGCAGCGCGCAGGGACAGCGCACCGGGGAGCTGTTTTTT

d_call: TRBD1
clone_size: NA
v_call: TRBV12-3/TRBV12-4
cdr3_length: 14
j_call: TRBJ1-2
cdr3_aa: CASSLGDRGRGYTF
cdr3_nt: TGTGCCAGCAGTTTAGGGGACAGGGGGCGAGGCTACACCTTC

d_call: NA
clone_size: few
v_call: TRBV7-8
cdr3_length: 16
j_call: TRBJ1-5
cdr3_aa: CASSQRWKGKNQPQHF
cdr3_nt: TGTGCCAGCAGCCAAAGGTGGAAAGGGAAAAATCAGCCCCAGCATTTT

d_call: NA
clone_size: few
v_call: TRBV2
cdr3_length: 13
j_call: TRBJ2-3
cdr3_aa: CASGAPGADTQYF
cdr3_nt: TGTGCCAGCGGGGCCCCCGGGGCAGATACGCAGTATTTT

d_call: NA
clone_size: NA
v_call: TRBV20-1
cdr3_length: 14
j_call: TRBJ1-2
cdr3_aa: CSARRVGARYGYTF
cdr3_nt: TGCAGTGCTAGGAGAGTAGGGGCAAGGTATGGCTACACCTTC

d_call: NA
clone_size: NA
v_call: TRBV19
cdr3_length: 17
j_call: TRBJ2-7
cdr3_aa: CASSPTFDGAFSYEQYF
cdr3_nt: TGTGCCAGTAGTCCTACCTTCGACGGGGCGTTTTCCTACGAGCAGTACTTC

d_call: TRBD2
clone_size: NA
v_call: TRBV5-1
cdr3_length: 16
j_call: TRBJ2-1
cdr3_aa: CASSLRGGSQFNEQFF
cdr3_nt: TGCGCCAGCAGCTTGCGGGGGGGCAGCCAATTTAATGAGCAGTTCTTC

d_call: TRBD2
clone_size: NA
v_call: TRBV5-5
cdr3_length: 15
j_call: TRBJ2-5
cdr3_aa: CASSFGGGALETQYF
cdr3_nt: TGTGCCAGCAGCTTCGGCGGGGGGGCCTTAGAGACCCAGTACTTC

d_call: NA
clone_size: NA
v_call: TRBV6-2/TRBV6-3
cdr3_length: 12
j_call: TRBJ1-1
cdr3_aa: CASSYGGSEAFF
cdr3_nt: TGTGCCAGCAGTTATGGGGGCTCTGAAGCTTTCTTT

d_call: TRBD2
clone_size: NA
v_call: TRBV5-1
cdr3_length: 16
j_call: TRBJ2-7
cdr3_aa: CASSPVDVTRGGEQYF
cdr3_nt: TGCGCCAGCAGCCCCGTGGACGTAACACGGGGGGGAGAGCAGTACTTC

d_call: TRBD1
clone_size: NA
v_call: TRBV7-9
cdr3_length: 17
j_call: TRBJ1-1
cdr3_aa: CASSLAARGTAEFEAFF
cdr3_nt: TGTGCCAGCAGCTTAGCGGCGAGAGGGACAGCCGAATTTGAAGCTTTCTTT

d_call: NA
clone_size: NA
v_call: TRBV5-1
cdr3_length: 14
j_call: TRBJ1-1
cdr3_aa: CASSSPSPQNEAFF
cdr3_nt: TGCGCCAGCAGCTCGCCCTCTCCCCAGAATGAAGCTTTCTTT

d_call: NA
clone_size: NA
v_call: TRBV6-5
cdr3_length: 17
j_call: TRBJ1-1
cdr3_aa: CASSYSHVWGAGTEAFF
cdr3_nt: TGTGCCAGCAGTTACTCGCATGTATGGGGAGCGGGCACTGAAGCTTTCTTT

d_call: NA
clone_size: few
v_call: TRBV18
cdr3_length: 14
j_call: TRBJ1-5
cdr3_aa: CASSLSPGSQPQHF
cdr3_nt: TGTGCCAGCTCACTCTCCCCGGGGAGTCAGCCCCAGCATTTT

d_call: NA
clone_size: few
v_call: TRBV25-1
cdr3_length: 14
j_call: TRBJ1-1
cdr3_aa: CASTETGMNTEAFF
cdr3_nt: TGTGCCAGCACCGAGACTGGGATGAACACTGAAGCTTTCTTT